One T cell receptor beta chain is described in this entry. Using immunoSEQ multiplex PCR, the repertoire was profiled, and TCRdb retains in-frame clones only, with some absent. The profile shows about 58,000 clones, around 82% of them singletons. The data belong to a study of memory CD4+ T cells and cytomegalovirus serostatus. The sort gate was single viable CD3+CD4+CD8-CD45RO+ cells for memory CD4+ T cells. The TCR was taken from an adult in good health and CMV-seronegative. Some clones in this sample may be carry-over from other donors' samples. The sample comprised memory CD4+ T cells from blood.

DNA for the CDR3: TGTGCCAGCAGTCTCTACAGGGGGTCCTATTTCTACGAGCAGTACTTC. Amino acid sequence: CASSLYRGSYFYEQYF. The chain links TRBV28 to TRBJ2-7; 8 bases map to TRBD1. Germline V CDR1 and CDR2: MDHEN, SYDVKM. Losses at the gene ends were 5 bases for V and 3 bases for J; bases not matched to a gene: 12. The CDR3 covers 16 residues.